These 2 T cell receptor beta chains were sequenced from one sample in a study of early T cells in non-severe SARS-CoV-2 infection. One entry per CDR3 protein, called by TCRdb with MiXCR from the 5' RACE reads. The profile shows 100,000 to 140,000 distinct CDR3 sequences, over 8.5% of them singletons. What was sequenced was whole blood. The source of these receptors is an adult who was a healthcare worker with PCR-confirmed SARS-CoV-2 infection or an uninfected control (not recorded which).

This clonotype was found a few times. CDR3 coding DNA: TGTGCCAGCAGCGCACGAATTACTAGCGCTGAGATGTACGAGCAGTACTTC. Its translation is CASSARITSAEMYEQYF. This chain joins TRBV21-1 and TRBJ2-7; the table's D call, TRBD2, has no DNA check behind it. TRBV21-1 counts as a pseudogene. CDR3 length: 17 residues.

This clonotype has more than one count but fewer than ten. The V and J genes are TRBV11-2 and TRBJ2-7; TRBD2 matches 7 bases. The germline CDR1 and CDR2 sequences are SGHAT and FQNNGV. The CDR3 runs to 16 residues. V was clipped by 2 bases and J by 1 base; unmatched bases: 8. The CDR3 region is CASSLTALAVSYEQYF. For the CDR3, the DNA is TGTGCCAGCAGCTTAACGGCCCTAGCGGTTTCCTACGAGCAGTACTTC.